This T cell receptor (beta chain) was recovered during a study of graft-versus-host responses after intestinal transplantation. Whole-study findings and limits: Allografts of one patient group, those with graft-donor T cell macrochimerism, had high graft-versus-host to host-versus-graft clonal ratios.

A single count supports this clone. Its matching antigen is unknown. Measured with immunoSEQ multiplex PCR; TCRdb has only the in-frame clones, and not every one. The sample includes under 2,000 clones, 93% of them seen just once. The length of the CDR3 is 16 residues. The V gene lost 0 bases and the J gene lost 6 bases, with 17 bases spanning the gap. The germline V gene encodes CDR1 MGHRA and CDR2 YSYEKL. The source was PBMCs, collected 16 days after intestinal transplant. The clonotype comes from a human patient who received an intestinal transplant, so some T cells may come from the graft donor. The V and J genes are TRBV4-1 and TRBJ2-5; possibly TRBD2 for D (7 bases). CDR3 loop: CASSQDRSGGTKTQYF. The DNA for the CDR3 is TGCGCCAGCAGCCAAGACAGGTCGGGGGGCACGAAGACCCAGTACTTC.